One sample yielded the 2 T cell receptor beta chains listed below, sequenced in a study of T cell clonality in common variable immunodeficiency. Produced via immunoSEQ multiplex PCR; TCRdb's table is partial and in-frame only. Recorded here are 45,000 to 60,000 clones, with no singletons, and the ten leading clones hold roughly 6.2%. The sequenced material came from peripheral blood mononuclear cells. Every receptor here comes from a person aged 18 to 75 in good health.

This clone was picked up a small number of times. The DNA ends 3 residues before the CDR3 does, and the rest of the CDR3 is filled in from the germline J gene. The chain recombines TRBV7-7 with TRBJ1-2, with 11 bases fitting TRBD1. Germline CDR1 is SSHAT and CDR2 is FNYEAQ (reference sequence). CDR3 length: 14 amino acids. CDR3: CASSPGQGAYDYTF. CDR3 DNA, as far as it was read: TGTGCCAGCAGCCCCGGACAGGGGGCCTACGAC.

Regarding this clone: The read is 3 residues too short to cover the CDR3 end, so that end is filled in from the germline J gene. The chain has TRBV5-6 and TRBJ2-1; the D gene is possibly TRBD2 (7 bases). The germline gives CDR1 SGHDT, CDR2 YYEEEE. Trimming removed 0 bases from V and 6 bases from J, with 13 bases in between. The CDR3 totals 15 residues. CDR3 bases read: TGTGCCAGCAGCTTGGATCAGGGGAGGGTCAATGAG. Translating gives CASSLDQGRVNE. The whole CDR3 is CASSLDQGRVNEQFF.